The TCR beta chain described here comes from a study of cytomegalovirus exposure and HLA in healthy donors. The study sampled nominally healthy donors, though unrecorded immune exposures were likely. Points from the study as a whole: There were some public TCRs occurring in many donors, but most TCR sequences were rare.

The ends lost 0 bases at V and 5 bases at J; junction bases unmatched: 3. The CDR3 runs to 14 residues. Germline assignment: CDR1 SGHDT and CDR2 YYEEEE. 60 Vbeta and 13 Jbeta primers were used in PCR. Generated by immunoSEQ multiplex PCR, the TCRdb table keeps only in-frame clones and is missing some. The sample consists of around 210,000 clones, approximately 81% of them appearing once. Details on this clone: Its cognate antigen is unknown.

The receptor was derived from a girl aged 2 to 9 in good health and CMV-seronegative. The rearrangement uses TRBV5-6 and TRBJ2-5, with 8 bases matching TRBD1. What was sequenced was PBMCs. The CDR3 nucleotides are TGTGCCAGCAGCTTGGCCAGGGGGCTTGAGACCCAGTACTTC. This sequence encodes CASSLARGLETQYF.